These T cell receptor beta chains were read from a single sample in a study of blood T cell repertoires in COVID-19. Measured with immunoSEQ multiplex PCR; TCRdb has only the in-frame clones, and not every one. Counted here are almost 250,000 clones, approximately 86% occurring once; the ten biggest clones make up 1.5% to 2%. Material for sequencing was PBMCs or T cells enriched from blood (not recorded which). These receptors were taken from a woman in her fifties or sixties who had recovered from COVID-19. Both conserved end residues are part of each CDR3. Fields, in order: CDR3 protein, CDR3 DNA, D gene, clone size, V gene, J gene, CDR3 length. D genes are given only for firm matches. Only part of the rows carry a size: once, few, many, or a class if the clone is expanded.

cdr3_aa: CASSESTGGNQPQHF
cdr3_nt: TGTGCCAGCAGTGAATCCACAGGGGGCAATCAGCCCCAGCATTTT
d_call: TRBD1
clone_size: NA
v_call: TRBV6-1
j_call: TRBJ1-5
cdr3_length: 15

cdr3_aa: CASRSGGLADSYEQYF
cdr3_nt: TGCGCCAGCAGATCGGGGGGACTAGCGGACTCCTACGAGCAGTACTTC
d_call: TRBD2
clone_size: NA
v_call: TRBV5-1
j_call: TRBJ2-7
cdr3_length: 16

cdr3_aa: CASSLGQGSYEQYF
cdr3_nt: TGTGCCAGCAGCTTGGGGCAGGGAAGCTACGAGCAGTACTTC
d_call: NA
clone_size: many
v_call: TRBV5-5
j_call: TRBJ2-7
cdr3_length: 14

cdr3_aa: CAWSVGQGHYGYTF
cdr3_nt: TGTGCCTGGAGTGTTGGACAGGGACACTATGGCTACACCTTC
d_call: TRBD1
clone_size: NA
v_call: TRBV30
j_call: TRBJ1-2
cdr3_length: 14

cdr3_aa: CASSTSNEKLFF
cdr3_nt: TGTGCCAGCAGTACGAGTAATGAAAAACTGTTTTTT
d_call: NA
clone_size: NA
v_call: TRBV12-3/TRBV12-4
j_call: TRBJ1-4
cdr3_length: 12

cdr3_aa: CASSLSYLTGGPGSGELFF
cdr3_nt: TGTGCCAGCAGCTTATCATACTTGACGGGAGGGCCCGGTAGCGGGGAGCTGTTTTTT
d_call: TRBD2
clone_size: NA
v_call: TRBV7-3
j_call: TRBJ2-2
cdr3_length: 19

cdr3_aa: CASSHEEISYTF
cdr3_nt: TGTGCCAGCAGCCACGAGGAGATAAGTTACACCTTC
d_call: NA
clone_size: NA
v_call: TRBV7-2
j_call: TRBJ1-2
cdr3_length: 12

cdr3_aa: CASTSRRGNTEAFF
cdr3_nt: TGTGCCAGCACCTCCCGGCGGGGGAACACTGAAGCTTTCTTT
d_call: NA
clone_size: NA
v_call: TRBV27
j_call: TRBJ1-1
cdr3_length: 14

cdr3_aa: CASRPTSGRATGELFF
cdr3_nt: TGTGCCAGCAGACCGACTAGCGGGAGGGCCACCGGGGAGCTGTTTTTT
d_call: TRBD2
clone_size: NA
v_call: TRBV7-9
j_call: TRBJ2-2
cdr3_length: 16

cdr3_aa: CASMTGPGSYNEQFF
cdr3_nt: TGTGCCAGTATGACAGGGCCTGGCTCCTACAATGAGCAGTTCTTC
d_call: TRBD1
clone_size: NA
v_call: TRBV19
j_call: TRBJ2-1
cdr3_length: 15

cdr3_aa: CAWSTPRVAGNSPLHF
cdr3_nt: TGTGCCTGGAGTACTCCCAGGGTAGCCGGCAATTCACCCCTCCACTTT
d_call: NA
clone_size: NA
v_call: TRBV30
j_call: TRBJ1-6
cdr3_length: 16

cdr3_aa: CASREEVGYTF
cdr3_nt: TGTGCCAGTAGGGAGGAGGTAGGCTACACCTTC
d_call: NA
clone_size: NA
v_call: TRBV19
j_call: TRBJ1-2
cdr3_length: 11

cdr3_aa: CATSRDGGGYTF
cdr3_nt: TGTGCCACCAGCAGAGATGGGGGCGGCTACACCTTC
d_call: NA
clone_size: NA
v_call: TRBV15
j_call: TRBJ1-2
cdr3_length: 12

cdr3_aa: CASSYQATGRGQPQHF
cdr3_nt: TGTGCCAGCAGTTACCAAGCGACAGGGAGAGGCCAGCCCCAGCATTTT
d_call: TRBD1
clone_size: NA
v_call: TRBV6-2/TRBV6-3
j_call: TRBJ1-5
cdr3_length: 16

cdr3_aa: CASSLSAYEQYF
cdr3_nt: TGTGCCAGCAGTTTATCTGCCTACGAGCAGTACTTC
d_call: NA
clone_size: few
v_call: TRBV12-3/TRBV12-4
j_call: TRBJ2-7
cdr3_length: 12

cdr3_aa: CASNNRGRNNEQFF
cdr3_nt: TGCGCCAGCAACAACAGGGGGCGAAACAATGAGCAGTTCTTC
d_call: TRBD1
clone_size: once
v_call: TRBV5-1
j_call: TRBJ2-1
cdr3_length: 14

cdr3_aa: CASSSTRDTYQPQHF
cdr3_nt: TGTGCCAGCAGTTCCACCCGGGACACTTATCAGCCCCAGCATTTT
d_call: NA
clone_size: NA
v_call: TRBV27
j_call: TRBJ1-5
cdr3_length: 15

cdr3_aa: CASSPGVDTDTQYF
cdr3_nt: TGTGCCAGCTCACCCGGGGTAGACACAGATACGCAGTATTTT
d_call: NA
clone_size: NA
v_call: TRBV18
j_call: TRBJ2-3
cdr3_length: 14

cdr3_aa: CASSLAGQLNTEAFF
cdr3_nt: TGTGCCAGCAGCTTAGCGGGACAGTTGAACACTGAAGCTTTCTTT
d_call: TRBD1
clone_size: NA
v_call: TRBV7-2
j_call: TRBJ1-1
cdr3_length: 15

cdr3_aa: CASSRQGPYEQYF
cdr3_nt: TGTGCCAGCAGTCGACAGGGGCCCTACGAGCAGTACTTC
d_call: TRBD1
clone_size: NA
v_call: TRBV28
j_call: TRBJ2-7
cdr3_length: 13

cdr3_aa: CASGLAGTIDNEQFF
cdr3_nt: TGTGCCAGCGGACTAGCGGGGACCATAGACAATGAGCAGTTCTTC
d_call: TRBD2
clone_size: NA
v_call: TRBV6-5
j_call: TRBJ2-1
cdr3_length: 15

cdr3_aa: CASSYSRGSETQYF
cdr3_nt: TGTGCCAGCAGTTACTCGAGAGGGTCGGAGACCCAGTACTTC
d_call: NA
clone_size: NA
v_call: TRBV6-5
j_call: TRBJ2-5
cdr3_length: 14